This T cell receptor (beta chain) was sequenced in a study of blood T cells in healthy people across ages. Sample-barcoded 5' priming and a J-beta primer mix drove a second PCR of about 6 to 12 cycles. TCRdb used MiXCR to reprocess the 5' RACE reads, holding one entry per CDR3 protein. This repertoire shows roughly 2 million distinct CDR3 sequences, 49% found once; its top ten account for approximately 2%. This clonotype has just a few counts. Germline CDR1 and CDR2: MNHEY and SVGEGT. The CDR3 sequence is 15 residues long. V gave up 5 bases and J gave up 3 bases, with 16 bases separating them. Sequencing was done on a sample of blood. The TCR was taken from a middle-aged woman in good health. The rearrangement uses TRBV6-2 or TRBV6-3 and TRBJ2-5, with D tentatively TRBD1 or TRBD2 (5 bases each). CDR3 amino acids: CASSHRDLSKETQYF. CDR3 coding DNA: TGTGCCAGCAGTCACCGGGACCTCAGCAAAGAGACCCAGTACTTC.